This TCR beta chain was sequenced in a study of identical twins. General observations from the study: Monozygotic twin pairs showed more out-of-frame TCR alpha sharing than models estimated. Abundant beta clonotypes from cord blood bore fewer insertions; memory repertoires lacked this pattern.

There were only healthy Caucasians among the donors. One entry per CDR3 protein results from TCRdb running MiXCR on the 5' RACE reads. The table lists fewer than 350,000 distinct CDR3 sequences, under 9% of them singletons. Germline CDR1 and CDR2: SGHTA and FQGNSA. The CDR3 runs 14 residues. Trimming left V 5 bases short and J 5 bases short, with 15 bases between. About this clonotype: Its matching antigen is unknown.

These data are also associated with another study on yellow fever vaccine responses in identical twins. That work adds: Each twin's T cell response to the vaccine was reported to look partly convergent and partly personalized.

This receptor was taken from a woman aged 18-29 years in good health. V usage is TRBV7-2 and J usage is TRBJ2-5, with D possibly matching TRBD2 (6 bases). What was sequenced was memory (CD45RO+) T cells sorted from blood. The CDR3 region has the DNA TGTGCCAGCAGCCAGACCGGGGGTTGGGAGACCCAGTACTTC. Amino acids: CASSQTGGWETQYF.